A selection of T cell receptor beta chains follows, all from one sample in a study of CD8+ T cells in alopecia areata. Profiled with immunoSEQ multiplex PCR; TCRdb holds only in-frame clones, not every one. The sample lists more than 110,000 clones; roughly 61% were seen once. The sample here was CD4+ T cells sorted from blood, taken at week 0. The receptors were sampled from a human donor with alopecia areata. Both conserved end residues are part of each CDR3. A D gene is named only where the DNA matches it firmly. Some rows mark clone size as missing; the rest say once, few, many or name a class of expanded clone.

length	V	D	size	J	CDR3	DNA
12	TRBV29-1	.	.	TRBJ1-2	CSVYVFLYGYTF	TGCAGCGTGTATGTGTTTCTCTATGGCTACACCTTC
14	TRBV15	TRBD2	few	TRBJ2-3	CATSRPRLADTQYF	TGTGCCACCAGCAGACCCCGACTAGCGGATACGCAGTATTTT
12	TRBV30	TRBD2	.	TRBJ2-3	CAWSDLLAGGDF	TGTGCCTGGAGCGACCTACTAGCGGGGGGCGATTTT
13	TRBV2	TRBD1	once	TRBJ1-5	CASEQGAGQPQHF	TGTGCCAGTGAACAGGGGGCTGGTCAGCCCCAGCATTTT
11	TRBV30	.	.	TRBJ1-2	CAWEVTAGYTF	TGTGCCTGGGAAGTGACAGCGGGCTACACCTTC
13	TRBV18	.	.	TRBJ2-5	CASSPTTRETQYF	TGTGCCAGCTCACCAACAACACGGGAGACCCAGTACTTC
15	TRBV29-1	TRBD1	.	TRBJ1-1	CSAPGTGGLNTEAFF	TGCAGCGCGCCCGGGACAGGGGGCCTGAACACTGAAGCTTTCTTT
13	TRBV29-1	TRBD1	.	TRBJ1-2	CSVPRTGGNGYTF	TGCAGCGTTCCTAGGACAGGGGGTAATGGCTACACCTTC
13	TRBV6-5	TRBD1	.	TRBJ1-2	CASSGQANYGYTF	TGTGCCAGCAGTGGACAGGCTAACTATGGCTACACCTTC
14	TRBV7-2	.	.	TRBJ2-7	CASSFKDGPYEQYF	TGTGCCAGCAGCTTTAAGGACGGACCCTACGAGCAGTACTTC
16	TRBV11-2	TRBD2	few	TRBJ2-3	CASSLVAGGVPRAQYF	TGTGCCAGCAGCTTAGTAGCGGGGGGAGTCCCTAGGGCGCAGTATTTT
16	TRBV25-1	TRBD2	.	TRBJ2-3	CATAQSSGASTDTQYF	TGTGCCACCGCCCAATCTAGCGGGGCTAGCACAGATACGCAGTATTTT
16	TRBV7-9	TRBD1	.	TRBJ1-5	CASSSTGTGGNQPQHF	TGTGCCAGCAGCTCAACCGGGACAGGGGGCAATCAGCCCCAGCATTTT
14	TRBV6-5	TRBD1	.	TRBJ1-6	CASSRDRVNSPLHF	TGTGCCAGCAGCCGTGACAGGGTTAATTCACCCCTCCACTTT
15	TRBV5-1	TRBD1	few	TRBJ2-5	CASSLEQGAGETQYF	TGCGCCAGCAGCTTGGAACAGGGGGCTGGAGAGACCCAGTACTTC
13	TRBV7-9	TRBD1	.	TRBJ1-5	CASSQTGGKPQHF	TGTGCCAGCAGCCAGACAGGGGGTAAGCCCCAGCATTTT
10	TRBV19	.	.	TRBJ2-7	CASSNDEQYF	TGTGCCAGTAGTAACGACGAGCAGTACTTC
13	TRBV7-8	.	few	TRBJ1-1	CASSLGPTTEAFF	TGTGCCAGCAGCTTAGGGCCTACTACTGAAGCTTTCTTT
12	TRBV29-1	.	.	TRBJ1-2	CSVEVPKYGYTF	TGCAGCGTTGAAGTCCCCAAGTATGGCTACACCTTC
13	TRBV7-8	.	.	TRBJ1-1	CASSFSLKAEAFF	TGTGCCAGCAGCTTTAGTCTGAAGGCTGAAGCTTTCTTT
15	TRBV25-1	.	.	TRBJ1-5	CASSELLEGSQPQHF	TGTGCCAGCAGTGAATTATTGGAAGGGTCTCAGCCCCAGCATTTT
13	TRBV7-2	.	.	TRBJ2-5	CASSSGGWETQYF	TGTGCCAGCAGCTCGGGGGGCTGGGAGACCCAGTACTTC
11	TRBV5-6	.	few	TRBJ2-7	CASSSSYEQYF	TGTGCCAGCAGCTCCTCCTACGAGCAGTACTTC
16	TRBV11-3	TRBD1	few	TRBJ2-3	CASSLDRSRDRGQRYF	TGTGCCAGCAGCTTAGATAGGTCCCGGGACAGGGGGCAACGGTATTTT
16	TRBV27	TRBD1	.	TRBJ2-2	CASRRRTGGYTGELFF	TGTGCCAGCAGGCGCAGGACAGGGGGTTACACCGGGGAGCTGTTTTTT
13	TRBV18	.	.	TRBJ1-6	CASSPQDNSPLHF	TGTGCCAGCTCACCACAGGATAATTCACCCCTCCACTTT
12	TRBV29-1	.	.	TRBJ2-7	CSVAGTAREQYF	TGCAGCGTCGCCGGGACTGCCCGAGAGCAGTACTTC
13	TRBV27	TRBD1	.	TRBJ1-1	CASSNRGNTEAFF	TGTGCCAGCAGTAACAGGGGGAACACTGAAGCTTTCTTT
14	TRBV15	.	few	TRBJ1-6	CATSRDTDNSPLHF	TGTGCCACCAGCAGAGATACGGATAATTCACCCCTCCACTTT
15	TRBV6-6	TRBD2	.	TRBJ2-5	CASSVPGAGDETQYF	TGTGCCAGCAGTGTCCCTGGGGCGGGGGATGAGACCCAGTACTTC
18	TRBV19	TRBD1	.	TRBJ1-5	CASRDRDSFARGNQPQHF	TGTGCCAGTAGGGACCGGGACAGCTTCGCCCGTGGCAATCAGCCCCAGCATTTT
15	TRBV25-1	.	.	TRBJ1-3	CASSEFMGSGNTIYF	TGTGCCAGCAGTGAATTTATGGGGTCTGGAAACACCATATATTTT